The 9 T cell receptor beta chains below all came from one sample that was sequenced in a study of CD8+CD57+ T cells in acquired aplastic anemia. CDR3 and TCR beta VDJ profiling relied on genomic DNA as the template. In TCRdb, the reads were re-called with MiXCR into one record per CDR3 protein. Of some 410,000 distinct CDR3 sequences listed, 55% to 75% were seen once; the top ten hold less than 4%. What was sequenced was sorted CD4+, CD8+, or CD8+CD57+ T cells (not recorded which) from PBMCs. These receptors all come from a human donor in good health, serving as a control.

Comments on this clonotype: The CDR3 does not end in the conserved phenylalanine or tryptophan, so this is likely a read error. The DNA is omitted, as the CDR3 cannot be located on it reliably, and the CDR3 follows TCRdb's listing. The J gene is TRBJ1-1, the V gene TRBV2; TRBD1 is the table's D call and was not checked against the DNA. The CDR3 is 16 residues long, ends included. Germline V CDR1 and CDR2: SNHLY, FYNNEI. The CDR3 protein is CASSRGQGDTEAFFGH.

V and J are TRBV7-3 and TRBJ1-5, with D unclear. The CDR3 consists of 15 residues. Trimming cost V 5 bases and J 11 bases, with 22 bases left between them. Germline CDR1 and CDR2: SGHTA and FQGTGA. The CDR3 sequence: CASSVYGSSDEAQHF. CDR3 sequence (DNA): TGTGCCAGCAGCGTTTACGGATCAAGCGACGAGGCCCAGCATTTT.

V gene TRBV7-3 combines with J gene TRBJ1-6; no reliable D call. This CDR3 has 16 amino acids. V lost 2 bases, J lost 17 bases, and 25 bases lay in between. Germline CDR1 is SGHTA and CDR2 is FQGTGA. DNA of the CDR3: TGTGCCAGCAGCTTAGGCCGGGAGATCACGAGTACTACTTTCCACTTT. It yields the protein CASSLGREITSTTFHF. Supplemented by reference TRBV7-3 and TRBJ1-6, the full variable domain reads GAGVSQTPSNKVTEKGKYVELRCDPISGHTALYWYRQSLGQGPEFLIYFQGTGAADDSGLPNDRFFAVRPEGSVSTLKIQRTERGDSAVYLCASSLGREITSTTFHFGNGTRLTVT.

Turning to this clonotype: A read error is possible here, since a much larger clone lies one base away. The J gene is TRBJ1-2, the V gene TRBV7-8; unclear D gene. Germline V gene sequence: CDR1 SGHVS, CDR2 FQNEAQ. The CDR3 extends over 12 amino acids. V was cut by 5 bases and J by 8 bases, with 12 bases left in between. CDR3 in amino acids: CASSRIPGGYTF. CDR3 nucleotides: TGTGCCAGCAGCCGGATACCAGGAGGCTACACCTTC.

The chain combines TRBV7-9 with TRBJ2-3; tentatively, D is TRBD1 (5 bases). V shed 5 bases and J shed 6 bases, with 21 bases lying between them. The CDR3 loop spans 16 amino acids. Germline values: CDR1 SEHNR, CDR2 FQNEAQ (reference sequence). CDR3 in DNA: TGTGCCAGCAGCGTAGTTGGGCCAGGGTTCTCCGATACGCAGTATTTT. This gives the protein CASSVVGPGFSDTQYF.

Comment on this clonotype: The final CDR3 position lacks the conserved phenylalanine or tryptophan, pointing to a likely read error. No DNA is shown, since the ends of the CDR3 on it are uncertain; the CDR3 is the one TCRdb lists. The chain combines TRBV2 with TRBJ1-6; TRBD1 reflects the table's D call only, with no check against the DNA. CDR1 is SNHLY and CDR2 is FYNNEI in the germline V gene. The CDR3 is 15 residues long, ends included. The CDR3 region is CASSAQTGERSPLQL.

Comments on this clonotype: The junction departs from germline at one end; a sequencing error may be responsible. This sequence joins TRBV2 and TRBJ2-1; TRBD1 is a possible D gene (5 bases). Germline CDR1 SNHLY, CDR2 FYNNEI. CDR3 length equals 15 residues. As DNA, the CDR3 is TGTGCCAGCACAGGTCCGCACTCTGGGGCCAACGTCCTGTCTTTC. It is translated as CASTGPHSGANVLSF.

This clonotype has only one observation. The V and J genes are TRBV19 and TRBJ1-2; D unresolved. The germline gives CDR1 LNHDA, CDR2 SQIVND (reference sequence). Deletions cut 3 bases from V and 3 bases from J, with 11 bases between. This CDR3 has 14 amino acids. CDR3 sequence: CASSISTQDYGYTF. The CDR3 DNA sequence: TGTGCCAGTAGTATCAGTACCCAAGACTATGGCTACACCTTC.

This clonotype was seen only once. This chain joins TRBV7-2 and TRBJ2-7, with TRBD2 identical over 12 bases. CDR1 is SGHTA and CDR2 is FQGNSA in the germline V gene. The V segment lost 3 bases and the J segment 11 bases; nucleotides outside the gene matches: 11. The CDR3 runs 15 residues. This chain's CDR3 is CASSFVLAGGIGEYF. In DNA, the CDR3 is TGTGCCAGCAGCTTCGTTCTAGCGGGGGGGATAGGTGAGTACTTC.